This entry describes one T cell receptor (beta chain). It lacks a known antigen. No per-base quality is available; no much larger clone lies one base away. The V end gives up 5 bases and the J end 1 base, leaving 8 bases in the junction not matched to a gene. The CDR1 and CDR2 encoded by the germline V gene are SGHRS and YFSETQ. There are 15 amino acids in the CDR3, from cysteine to phenylalanine inclusive. The kept DNA is CDR3 alone, 45 bases in frame from the first base. The library was made by PCR. Sequencing was performed on an Illumina HiSeq 2500. TCR libraries were prepared with molecular barcoding, using unique molecular identifiers to normalize TCRbeta repertoire quantification. TCRdb took the public reads, trimmed them with fastp at Q25, ran MiXCR for clone calling and kept in-frame beta chains. Identical CDR3 proteins give one entry, which carries the most common genes and DNA. The sample records about 580,000 distinct CDR3 sequences, around 27% of which are singletons. About 35% of the sample goes to the ten largest clones.

This specimen belongs to a study of T-cell reconstitution after alpha-beta-depleted transplantation in children (dated by TCRdb to between 2015 and 2016). Looking at the study overall: Using TCR repertoire profiling, the study quantitatively followed how T-cell immune reconstitution unfolded in children after TCRalphabeta/CD19-depleted allogeneic hematopoietic cell transplantation. The full study reports these points: Over the following months the frequencies of hyperexpanded clones went down, and after one year T-cell counts and TCRbeta diversity were mostly credited to newly produced T cells. In some patients, the high TCRbeta diversity seen at day 60 was put down to recipient T cells and intrathymic progenitors that had survived conditioning. Apparently early alphabetaT-cell count recovery about two months after transplant reportedly relied on only several hundred rapidly expanded clones derived from non-depleted graft cells.

The treatment or condition label here, explained by the study, means: allogeneic hematopoietic cell transplantation with graft depleted of TCRalphabeta T cells and CD19 B cells. TCRalphabeta/CD19-depleted allogeneic hematopoietic cell grafts were given to the transplant recipients, all of whom were children. Here the chain combines TRBV5-1 and TRBJ1-1; TRBD1 lines up with 7 middle nucleotides. The specimen comprised PBMCs, sampled before TCRalphabeta/CD19-depleted stem cell transplant. The sequence came from a boy younger than two with Wiskott-Aldrich syndrome, due to receive a stem cell transplant. The DNA sequence follows: TGCGCCAGCAGTCTGATAAGGGGGCAGAACACTGAAGCTTTCTTT. This sequence encodes CASSLIRGQNTEAFF.